The 5 T cell receptor beta chains below all came from one sample that was sequenced in a study of control samples from healthy donors and cancer patients. The table came from immunoSEQ multiplex PCR; TCRdb's copy has only in-frame clones and leaves some out. This table has about 130,000 clones, 75% to 95% appearing once. The sample taken for sequencing was blood. The receptors were sampled from a man aged 18 to 30 in good health.

The chain is built from TRBV19 and TRBJ1-5; TRBD1 might be the D (6 bases). The V and J ends lost 4 bases and 4 bases respectively, with 8 bases between them. Germline V CDR1 and CDR2: LNHDA, SQIVND (reference sequence). The CDR3 contains 13 residues. The CDR3 bases are TGTGCCAGTAGTAAGACAGGAAATCAGCCCCAGCATTTT. Its protein product is CASSKTGNQPQHF.

The gene calls are TRBV7-9 and TRBJ1-3, with 8 bases that match TRBD1. CDR3 length: 16 residues. Germline V gives CDR1 SEHNR, CDR2 FQNEAQ (reference sequence). J lost 0 bases, V lost 5 bases, and 6 bases had no gene match. CDR3 in amino acids: CASSRDRGLSGNTIYF. CDR3 DNA sequence: TGTGCCAGCAGCCGTGACAGGGGCCTCTCTGGAAACACCATATATTTT. Filled out from reference TRBV7-9 and TRBJ1-3, the complete variable domain reads DTGVSQNPRHKITKRGQNVTFRCDPISEHNRLYWYRQTLGQGPEFLTYFQNEAQLEKSRLLSDRFSAERPKGSFSTLEIQRTEQGDSAMYLCASSRDRGLSGNTIYFGEGSWLTVV.

The chain couples TRBV10-2 to TRBJ1-2; 10 bases agree with TRBD1. CDR3 length: 14 residues. Germline CDR1 WSHSY, CDR2 SAAADI. V shed 6 bases, J shed 6 bases, and the junction held 7 bases outside the gene matches. The CDR3 here is CASSRTGGEHGYTF. The CDR3 region has the DNA TGCGCCAGCAGCCGGACAGGGGGAGAGCATGGCTACACCTTC.

This clone has just a few counts. The DNA for the CDR3 is TGTGCCAGCAGTTACATGGGCAGGCCGACGGTCTATAGCAATCAGCCCCAGCATTTT. Translated: CASSYMGRPTVYSNQPQHF. This sequence joins TRBV6-2 or TRBV6-3 and TRBJ1-5; D is unclear. Trimming stripped 2 bases from V and 0 bases from J, with 20 bases between. CDR1 and CDR2 (germline): MNHEY, SVGEGT. The CDR3 loop spans 19 amino acids.

With respect to this clone: Other DNA sequences from this sample encode an identical CDR3 as well. The rearrangement joins TRBV10-1 to TRBJ1-1; D gene unclear. The V and J ends lost 3 bases and 2 bases respectively, with 10 bases between them. The CDR3 totals 14 residues. Looked up from germline, CDR1 is WNHNN and CDR2 is SYGVQD (reference sequence). This chain's CDR3 is CASSEGSLNTEAFF. CDR3 sequence (DNA): TGCGCCAGCAGTGAAGGCAGCCTCAACACTGAAGCTTTCTTT.